This T cell receptor (beta chain) was sequenced in a study of blood T cell repertoires in COVID-19. Germline loops: CDR1 SEHNR, CDR2 FQNEAQ (reference sequence). The CDR3 consists of 17 residues. The trim removed 4 bases at V and 6 bases at J, leaving 18 bases unmatched. Study processing details: Counts of nucleated cells, estimated from reference gene primer amplification, were obtained. Clones were read by immunoSEQ multiplex PCR, and TCRdb kept only the in-frame ones, dropping some. V, J and clone size are taken as reported in that table, and D and trimming were inferred from the DNA itself. The sample records approximately 44,000 clones, 79% being singletons.

The receptor comes from a woman over 75 with acute or convalescent COVID-19. The chain recombines TRBV7-9 with TRBJ2-7; 7 positions agree with TRBD1. Specimen: peripheral blood. The CDR3 loop is CASSSHDWTGVGGEQYF. CDR3 sequence (DNA): TGTGCCAGCAGCTCGCATGATTGGACAGGCGTCGGAGGCGAGCAGTACTTC.